The 23 T cell receptor beta chains in this list originate from one sample, sequenced in a study of shared clonotypes between healthy human individuals. The table came from immunoSEQ multiplex PCR; TCRdb's copy has only in-frame clones and leaves some out. The table records fewer than 1.6 million clones, approximately 98.5% of them present only once. The sequenced sample consisted of naive CD4+ T cells sorted from blood. Sample subset: CD45RA+ positively selected. All receptors derive from a young man in good health.

V is TRBV27 and J is TRBJ1-4; D is possibly TRBD1 (6 bases). The CDR3 covers 14 residues. Germline CDR1 is MNHEY and CDR2 is SMNVEV (reference sequence). V lost 7 bases and J 8 bases, leaving 17 bases between the germline ends. The CDR3 DNA reads TGTGCCAGCAAGGGGGGCGGACATGGGGAAAAACTGTTTTTT. It encodes CASKGGGHGEKLFF. Complete variable domain (other parts from reference TRBV27 and TRBJ1-4): EAQVTQNPRYLITVTGKKLTVTCSQNMNHEYMSWYRQDPGLGLRQIYYSMNVEVTDKGDVPEGYKVSRKEKRNFPLILESPSPNQTSLYFCASKGGGHGEKLFFGSGTQLSVL.

This chain joins TRBV15 and TRBJ2-4; D call uncertain. The CDR3 length is 16 residues. The ends were cut back, 0 bases at V and 7 bases at J, with 16 bases in the middle. From germline, CDR1 is LNHNV and CDR2 YYDKDF (reference sequence). CDR3 protein: CATSRDSRTLGNIQYF. The CDR3 DNA is TGTGCCACCAGCAGAGATTCCCGGACCCTTGGGAACATTCAGTACTTC. The complete variable domain, with remaining parts taken from reference TRBV15 and TRBJ2-4, reads DAMVIQNPRYQVTQFGKPVTLSCSQTLNHNVMYWYQQKSSQAPKLLFHYYDKDFNNEADTPDNFQSRRPNTSFCFLDIRSPGLGDTAMYLCATSRDSRTLGNIQYFGAGTRLSVL.

The chain combines TRBV5-1 with TRBJ1-1; no definite D call. The CDR3 consists of 14 residues. Deletions cut 7 bases from V and 0 bases from J, with 13 bases between. In germline, CDR1 is SGHRS, CDR2 YFSETQ. The CDR3 protein is CASGPEGLNTEAFF. The CDR3 DNA sequence: TGCGCCAGCGGGCCGGAGGGCTTGAACACTGAAGCTTTCTTT.

CDR3 amino acids: CASSRTDNYGYTF. In DNA, the CDR3 is TGTGCCAGCAGCAGGACAGATAACTATGGCTACACCTTC. The chain employs TRBV27 and TRBJ1-2, with D perhaps matching TRBD1 (6 bases). This CDR3 has 13 residues. The germline V gene has CDR1 MNHEY and CDR2 SMNVEV (reference sequence). V shed 6 bases and J shed 1 base, with 9 bases lying between them.

This chain uses TRBV7-2 with TRBJ2-1, with 10 bases fitting TRBD2. The CDR3 sequence is 15 residues long. J lost 7 bases, V lost 5 bases, and 8 bases had no gene match. Per germline, CDR1 SGHTA and CDR2 FQGNSA. The CDR3 is CASSHLAGVRNEQFF. The DNA of the CDR3 is TGTGCCAGCAGCCACCTAGCGGGAGTCCGGAATGAGCAGTTCTTC.

The chain employs TRBV27 and TRBJ2-5; 10 nucleotides line up with TRBD2. J lost 5 bases, V lost 6 bases, and 12 bases had no gene match. The CDR3 runs to 16 residues. Looked up from germline, CDR1 is MNHEY and CDR2 is SMNVEV (reference sequence). CDR3 DNA sequence: TGTGCCAGCAGCCCCGGGGGTCTAGCGGGAGTGGAGACCCAGTACTTC. Translation gives CASSPGGLAGVETQYF.

The chain uses TRBV7-8 and TRBJ2-1, with 7 bases matching TRBD1. The trim removed 3 bases at V and 4 bases at J, leaving 12 bases unmatched. The CDR3 is 17 residues long. Germline CDR1 SGHVS, CDR2 FQNEAQ. CDR3 nucleotide sequence: TGTGCCAGCAGCTTGAACGCCGGGACAGCCCTATACAATGAGCAGTTCTTC. This gives the protein CASSLNAGTALYNEQFF.

The CDR3 loop reads CSVDGIRGSEQYF. The CDR3 DNA sequence: TGCAGCGTTGATGGGATCAGGGGAAGCGAGCAGTACTTC. This chain connects TRBV29-1 to TRBJ2-7, with D possibly matching TRBD1 (6 bases). This CDR3 is built from 13 residues. Per germline, CDR1 SQVTM and CDR2 ANQGSEA. Between the trimmed V and J ends, which lost 3 bases and 6 bases, there was a span of 15 bases.

CDR3 DNA sequence: TGTGCCAGCAGCAACAGGGGTTCCGGGGAGCTGTTTTTT. It encodes CASSNRGSGELFF. This chain uses TRBV2 with TRBJ2-2; 7 bases align to TRBD1. This CDR3 is 13 amino acids long. CDR1 is SNHLY and CDR2 is FYNNEI in the germline V gene. Trimming took 6 bases from V and 6 from J; bases not matched to a gene: 4.

The V call is TRBV28, the J call TRBJ2-5; D is undetermined. CDR3 length: 13 amino acids. Germline CDR1 is MDHEN and CDR2 is SYDVKM. V lost 6 bases, J lost 5 bases, and 13 bases lay in between. The DNA for the CDR3 is TGTGCCAGCAGCCTCTTCAGTAGGGAGACCCAGTACTTC. It is translated as CASSLFSRETQYF.

The chain is built from TRBV6-1 and TRBJ1-5; no reliable D call. The germline gives CDR1 MNHNS, CDR2 SASEGT. Trimming removed 6 bases from V and 2 bases from J, with 8 bases in between. The CDR3 has 13 amino acids. CDR3 nucleotides: TGTGCCAGCAGACCTGAGGGCAATCAGCCCCAGCATTTT. It translates to CASRPEGNQPQHF.

The CDR3 protein is CATTSLPQYF. The CDR3 DNA follows: TGTGCCACCACATCCTTACCGCAGTACTTC. This chain uses TRBV7-9 with TRBJ2-7; D is undetermined. Deletions cut 10 bases from V and 9 bases from J, with 13 bases between. Germline lookup yields CDR1 SEHNR and CDR2 FQNEAQ (reference sequence). CDR3 length: 10 residues.

The chain carries TRBV28 and TRBJ1-1, with D uncertain. Trimming stripped 2 bases from V and 6 bases from J, with 13 bases between. CDR1 is MDHEN and CDR2 is SYDVKM in the germline V gene. CDR3 length: 14 amino acids. In DNA form, the CDR3 reads TGTGCCAGCAGTTTAGACAAGGGTGGCGCTGAAGCTTTCTTT. Protein product: CASSLDKGGAEAFF.

The rearrangement uses TRBV5-8 and TRBJ2-7; D possibly uses TRBD1 or TRBD2 (6 bases each). Trimming left V 10 bases short and J 3 bases short, with 17 bases between. The CDR3 has 13 amino acids. Germline CDR1 reads SGHTS; CDR2 reads YDEGEE. This CDR3 reads CASRGPANYEQYF. Here the CDR3 DNA reads TGTGCCTCCCGGGGGCCCGCGAACTACGAGCAGTACTTC.

The V call is TRBV30, the J call TRBJ2-7, with 7 bases that match TRBD1. Losses at the gene ends were 3 bases for V and 3 bases for J; bases not matched to a gene: 11. This CDR3 spans 15 amino acids. The germline V gene has CDR1 GTSNPN and CDR2 SVGIG (reference sequence). The CDR3 sequence: CAWRRDSIGLYEQYF. The DNA for the CDR3 is TGTGCCTGGAGACGGGACAGTATAGGTCTCTACGAGCAGTACTTC.

The chain uses TRBV28 and TRBJ2-7; unclear D gene. The CDR3 runs 14 residues. Germline CDR1 MDHEN, CDR2 SYDVKM. The V and J ends lost 4 bases and 0 bases respectively, with 10 bases between them. The CDR3 nucleotides read TGTGCCAGCAGTTCACCCCCTCCCTCCTACGAGCAGTACTTC. Protein sequence: CASSSPPPSYEQYF.

The chain is built from TRBV6-4 and TRBJ1-2; perhaps TRBD1 as D (6 bases). The CDR3 runs 14 residues. Germline values: CDR1 MRHNA, CDR2 SNTAGT. V was shortened by 0 bases and J by 9 bases, with 14 bases between the two germline ends. The CDR3 spells CASSDSTRGASYTF. DNA for the CDR3: TGTGCCAGCAGTGACTCAACGCGGGGGGCAAGCTACACCTTC.

The V gene is TRBV19, the J gene TRBJ1-5, with D maybe TRBD1 (5 bases). Germline V CDR1 and CDR2: LNHDA, SQIVND (reference sequence). Deletions cut 7 bases from V and 7 bases from J, with 14 bases between. CDR3 length equals 13 residues. DNA for the CDR3: TGTGCCAGTACCGGACAACTAAGCCAGCCCCAGCATTTT. Amino acid sequence: CASTGQLSQPQHF.

As for this clone: This sample also contains other DNA sequences that code for the same CDR3. The chain carries TRBV5-1 and TRBJ2-2; D unclear. The CDR3 runs 13 residues. Trimming shortened V by 0 bases and J by 5 bases, and 5 bases separated the two germline ends. CDR1 and CDR2 (germline): SGHRS, YFSETQ. The CDR3 nucleotides read TGCGCCAGCAGCTTGGACGTTACCGGGGAGCTGTTTTTT. Translation: CASSLDVTGELFF.

The rearrangement links TRBV21-1 to TRBJ2-1; TRBD2 is the table's D call and was not checked against the DNA. TRBV21-1 counts as a pseudogene. CDR3 length equals 14 residues. The CDR3: CASSSPREADEQFF. Here the CDR3 DNA reads TGTGCCAGCAGCTCCCCCCGGGAGGCGGATGAGCAGTTCTTC.

V gene TRBV19 combines with J gene TRBJ2-3; 8 positions agree with TRBD2. The CDR3 spans 15 residues. Germline CDR1 is LNHDA and CDR2 is SQIVND (reference sequence). The junction had 7 bases not matched to a gene; V was cut back by 4 bases and J by 4 bases. This chain's CDR3 is CASSNQREWADTQYF. The CDR3 coding sequence is TGTGCCAGTAGTAATCAGCGGGAGTGGGCAGATACGCAGTATTTT.

The gene calls are TRBV30 and TRBJ2-7; TRBD2 agrees at 7 bases. After removal of 2 bases from V and 2 bases from J, the junction contained 3 bases not matched to a gene. CDR1 and CDR2 from the germline V gene are GTSNPN and SVGIG (reference sequence). There are 13 residues in the CDR3. Here the CDR3 DNA reads TGTGCCTGGAGTAAGCGGGAAACCTACGAGCAGTACTTC. Its translation: CAWSKRETYEQYF.

V is TRBV18 and J is TRBJ2-2; 14 positions agree with TRBD2. This CDR3 has 18 amino acids. V lost 3 bases and J lost 6; bases outside the gene matches: 9. Germline CDR1 KGHSH, CDR2 LQKENI. CDR3 amino acids: CASSPMGLAGVGPGELFF. Here the CDR3 DNA reads TGTGCCAGCTCACCCATGGGACTAGCGGGAGTCGGCCCCGGGGAGCTGTTTTTT.